The source of this TCR beta chain is a study of molecular identifiers for immune sequencing clone quantification. This clonotype was observed many times. Its antigen is unidentified. Study observations and caveats: One million naive cells reportedly did not prevent detection of spiked Jurkat TCR RNA from one cell.

Looked up from germline, CDR1 is MNHEY and CDR2 is SVGAGI. This CDR3 comprises 13 residues. Germline trimming cut 4 bases from V and 8 bases from J; bases unmatched to any gene: 5. TCRdb redid the calling of the PCR reads with MiXCR, one entry per CDR3 protein. The table lists under 600,000 distinct CDR3 sequences, around a fifth of them singletons. This sequence joins TRBV6-5 and TRBJ1-2; 9 bases are a match to TRBD1. This TCR came from a human donor in good health. Some libraries in this study had Jurkat cell RNA spiked in. Sequencing used naive CD8+ T cells from blood, with Jurkat cell RNA spiked in. The subset denotes: FACS-sorted CD8+CD4-CCR7+CD45RA+ naive T cells. The CDR3 region has the DNA TGTGCCAGCAGTTGGGGACAGGGAAGCGGCTACACCTTC. It yields the protein CASSWGQGSGYTF.